This T cell receptor beta chain was retrieved from a study of monozygotic twins with inflammatory bowel disease. In preparing each TCR library, roughly 3,200 ng of total RNA was used. cDNA for each sample came from eight separate reactions. Reanalyzing the 5' RACE reads, TCRdb keeps one entry per CDR3 protein, without DNA. The sample data list 400,000 to 500,000 distinct CDR3 sequences. General study points: Among T cells, the various subtypes were not distinguishable. Limited power may explain why concordant and discordant twins showed no difference in repertoire similarity.

Concerning this clonotype itself: Its antigen is still unknown.

This CDR3 is built from 14 residues. From germline, CDR1 is GTSNPN and CDR2 SVGIG (reference sequence). The rearrangement links TRBV30 to TRBJ2-1. The TCR originated in a human donor with ulcerative colitis or Crohn's disease, or a healthy co-twin of an affected twin (not recorded which). Sequencing was performed on blood. CDR3 amino acids: CAWSVRPSYNEQFF.